These 7 T cell receptor beta chains share one sample of origin, sequenced in a study of shared clonotypes between healthy human individuals. TCRdb's table, derived via immunoSEQ multiplex PCR, lists solely in-frame clones and lacks some. The sample includes some 500,000 clones, roughly 95% of them seen just once. Source material: naive CD4+ T cells sorted from blood. Subset reported: CD45RA+ positively selected. These receptors originate from a woman aged 30 to 39 in good health.

In this sample, this clone turned up once. The chain uses TRBV7-2 and TRBJ2-3; D is unclear. Germline assignment: CDR1 SGHTA and CDR2 FQGNSA. The CDR3 has 12 amino acids. Trimming took off 5 bases at V and 6 bases at J, with 9 bases between the two ends. CDR3 DNA sequence: TGTGCCAGCAGCCCCGGCCCGGATACGCAGTATTTT. Translated: CASSPGPDTQYF.

This sequence joins TRBV6-6 and TRBJ2-7; TRBD2 aligns across 7 bases. The junction had 12 bases not matched to a gene; V was cut back by 2 bases and J by 5 bases. In germline, CDR1 is MNHNY, CDR2 SVGAGI (reference sequence). The CDR3 is 16 amino acids. In DNA form, the CDR3 reads TGTGCCAGCAGTTACGTGGGGGGGTGGAGTTTCGACGAGCAGTACTTC. Protein: CASSYVGGWSFDEQYF.

The chain links TRBV7-8 to TRBJ2-6; tentatively, D is TRBD1 or TRBD2 (5 bases each). The CDR3 is 16 amino acids. V lost 1 base and J lost 1, with 8 bases in between. Germline V CDR1 and CDR2: SGHVS, FQNEAQ. The CDR3 region is CASSLVRGSGANVLTF. Written as DNA, the CDR3 is TGTGCCAGCAGCTTAGTGAGGGGATCTGGGGCCAACGTCCTGACTTTC.

The gene calls are TRBV10-3 and TRBJ2-1, with a possible D match to TRBD2 (7 bases). Germline V CDR1 and CDR2: ENHRY, SYGVKD. The CDR3 covers 15 residues. Trimming removed 6 bases from V and 9 bases from J, with 21 bases in between. This CDR3 reads CAIRSGTKTGGEQFF. For the CDR3, the DNA is TGTGCCATCAGAAGCGGGACAAAAACAGGTGGTGAGCAGTTCTTC.

The V gene is TRBV28, the J gene TRBJ2-5; a weak D match, TRBD2 (5 bases). V shed 6 bases and J shed 2 bases, with 16 bases lying between them. Germline V CDR1 and CDR2: MDHEN, SYDVKM. The CDR3 has 15 amino acids. The CDR3 loop reads CASRFRRTGQETQYF. The CDR3 DNA reads TGTGCCAGCAGATTCAGGCGGACGGGGCAAGAGACCCAGTACTTC.

This clone was seen only once. The chain joins TRBV7-8 to TRBJ2-1, with 9 positions matching TRBD1. This CDR3 comprises 15 residues. V lost 3 bases and J lost 4; bases outside the gene matches: 4. CDR1 SGHVS and CDR2 FQNEAQ come from the germline V gene. The CDR3 nucleotides are TGTGCCAGCAGCTTGGGACAGGGAACTTACAATGAGCAGTTCTTC. Residues: CASSLGQGTYNEQFF.

The chain employs TRBV28 and TRBJ1-2; the D is unclear. From germline, CDR1 is MDHEN and CDR2 SYDVKM. The CDR3 contains 15 residues. Trimming left V 9 bases short and J 5 bases short, with 22 bases between. CDR3 sequence (DNA): TGTGCCAGTGAAGGGCCGCTCCTTTACACGTATGGCTACACCTTC. Translated, it gives CASEGPLLYTYGYTF.